This T cell receptor (beta chain) was identified during a study of shared T cell receptors in the human thymus. Sequenced by immunoSEQ multiplex PCR; TCRdb stores in-frame clones only, minus some. The sample has roughly 660,000 clones; around 89% are singletons. Germline lookup yields CDR1 MNHEY and CDR2 SVGAGI. This CDR3 is built from 14 residues. The ends lost 6 bases at V and 2 bases at J; junction bases unmatched: 6. This same sample was also part of a study on human thymus T cells. That paper adds: Corrective surgery for congenital heart defects was being performed on the healthy Finnish infants who were the donors. Resections from corrective heart surgery provided thymus tissue. Apparent skewing of V and J gene usage characterized both thymic and blood repertoires. A high degree of thymic repertoire overlap among unrelated individuals was reported in related research.

The chain combines TRBV6-5 with TRBJ1-1; 7 positions agree with TRBD1. The sequence was collected from a boy younger than two with a congenital heart defect. Sequencing was done on a sample of thymocytes. In DNA, the CDR3 is TGTGCCAGCAGGGACAGGCGCGACAACACTGAAGCTTTCTTT. The encoded protein is CASRDRRDNTEAFF.